The 14 T cell receptor beta chains given below trace back to one sample, sequenced in a study of blood T cell repertoires in COVID-19. The assay was immunoSEQ multiplex PCR, and TCRdb's table has in-frame clones only and misses some. The repertoire consists of about 250,000 clones, with about 87% occurring once and the leading ten covering 2.5% to 3.5%. Input material: PBMCs or T cells enriched from blood (not recorded which). The origin of the receptors is a woman aged 35 to 49 who had been exposed to COVID-19.

This rearrangement joins TRBV4-1 to TRBJ2-5, with 10 nucleotides matching TRBD2. CDR1 and CDR2 from the germline V gene are MGHRA and YSYEKL. The V and J ends lost 1 base and 3 bases, in that order; junction bases with no gene match: 2. The CDR3 contains 15 residues. The CDR3 is CASSQGGLAEETQYF. The CDR3 nucleotides read TGCGCCAGCAGCCAAGGTGGACTAGCGGAAGAGACCCAGTACTTC.

Concerning this clone itself: A read error may produce the germline difference seen at one junction end. The chain combines TRBV5-1 with TRBJ2-2; the match to TRBD1 covers 10 bases. Germline lookup yields CDR1 SGHRS and CDR2 YFSETQ. This CDR3 has 16 amino acids. The CDR3 reads CASSPTTGGNTGELFF. The CDR3 region has the DNA TGTGCCAGCAGCCCTACGACAGGGGGCAACACCGGGGAGCTGTTTTTT.

The chain couples TRBV15 to TRBJ2-7, with 7 positions matching TRBD2. V lost 0 bases, J lost 6 bases, and 11 bases stayed unmatched. CDR3 length equals 16 residues. Germline-derived CDR1 and CDR2 are LNHNV and YYDKDF (reference sequence). In DNA form, the CDR3 reads TGTGCCACCAGCAGAGATGCAGGACTAGATCTTCCCGAGCAGTACTTC. Translation gives CATSRDAGLDLPEQYF. Drawing the rest from reference TRBV15 and TRBJ2-7, the complete variable domain is DAMVIQNPRYQVTQFGKPVTLSCSQTLNHNVMYWYQQKSSQAPKLLFHYYDKDFNNEADTPDNFQSRRPNTSFCFLDIRSPGLGDTAMYLCATSRDAGLDLPEQYFGPGTRLTVT.

This chain uses TRBV28 with TRBJ1-1; D possibly corresponds to TRBD1 (5 bases). CDR3 size: 15 residues. The V end lost 8 bases, the J end lost 0 bases, and 16 bases lay between the germline ends. The germline V gene encodes CDR1 MDHEN and CDR2 SYDVKM. CDR3 DNA: TGTGCCAGCCTCATGGGGGGTAGACTGAACACTGAAGCTTTCTTT. This encodes CASLMGGRLNTEAFF.

The V gene is TRBV19, the J gene TRBJ1-3; no firm D call. V lost 5 bases and J lost 0, with 11 bases in between. This CDR3 spans 15 amino acids. CDR1 is LNHDA, CDR2 SQIVND, per germline (reference sequence). The CDR3 nucleotides read TGTGCCAGTAGTCCGGACTCTGGCTCTGGAAACACCATATATTTT. Its translation: CASSPDSGSGNTIYF.

V usage is TRBV2 and J usage is TRBJ1-1; tentative D call: TRBD1 (5 bases). The CDR3 loop spans 18 amino acids. Germline CDR1 is SNHLY and CDR2 is FYNNEI. Trimming removed 7 bases at V and 1 base at J, with 25 bases between. The CDR3 sequence: CASNNGWGGPKTNTEAFF. CDR3 DNA: TGTGCCAGCAACAACGGGTGGGGGGGTCCTAAGACGAACACTGAAGCTTTCTTT.

The genes are TRBV21-1 and TRBJ2-7; TRBD2 is taken as the D call from the table, unchecked against the DNA. TRBV21-1 is classified as a pseudogene. There are 23 residues in the CDR3. CDR3 sequence (DNA): TGTGCCAGCAGCAAAAGTCCAAGGTTCGGGACTGAGCTAGCGGGGGGCTCCTATTACGAGCAGTACTTC. This encodes CASSKSPRFGTELAGGSYYEQYF.

The genes are TRBV7-2 and TRBJ1-5, with D maybe TRBD1 (5 bases). The V gene lost 1 base and the J gene lost 2 bases, with 12 bases spanning the gap. Germline CDR1 and CDR2: SGHTA and FQGNSA. This CDR3 comprises 16 residues. The CDR3 spells CASSLEGRGGNQPQHF. CDR3 nucleotide sequence: TGTGCCAGCAGCTTAGAAGGTAGGGGCGGCAATCAGCCCCAGCATTTT.

The V call is TRBV7-9, the J call TRBJ2-7; 7 bases align to TRBD1. The J segment lost 6 bases and the V segment lost 3 bases, leaving 5 bases of the junction unmatched. Germline V gene sequence: CDR1 SEHNR, CDR2 FQNEAQ (reference sequence). CDR3 size: 13 residues. The CDR3 is CASSFDRETEQYV. The CDR3 coding sequence is TGTGCCAGCAGCTTCGACAGGGAGACCGAGCAGTACGTC.

The genes are TRBV24-1 and TRBJ2-1; tentatively, D is TRBD1 (5 bases). Germline assignment: CDR1 KGHDR and CDR2 SFDVKD. CDR3 length equals 13 residues. V was clipped by 5 bases and J by 12 bases, with 16 bases between them. CDR3 residues: CATSAPGPTGQFF. In DNA form, the CDR3 reads TGTGCCACCAGTGCCCCAGGGCCAACCGGGCAGTTCTTC.

This chain connects TRBV7-2 to TRBJ1-2; TRBD1 is a possible D gene (5 bases). The CDR3 totals 14 residues. V gave up 5 bases and J gave up 3 bases, with 13 bases separating them. CDR1 and CDR2 from the germline V gene are SGHTA and FQGNSA. CDR3 in DNA: TGTGCCAGCAGCCTAGGGGAGGGCTACTATGGCTACACCTTC. It codes for CASSLGEGYYGYTF.

This clone appeared a single time. The genes are TRBV12-3 or TRBV12-4 and TRBJ2-5; the D gene is possibly TRBD1 (6 bases). Trimming took off 6 bases at V and 2 bases at J, with 10 bases between the two ends. This CDR3 spans 13 amino acids. Here the CDR3 DNA reads TGTGCCAGCAGCCGAGGGGGACAAGAGACCCAGTACTTC. This translates into CASSRGGQETQYF.

The chain is built from TRBV28 and TRBJ1-6, with TRBD1 identical over 10 bases. Germline V gives CDR1 MDHEN, CDR2 SYDVKM. Trimming cost V 6 bases and J 9 bases; bases outside gene matches: 11. This CDR3 contains 16 residues. The CDR3 nucleotides are TGTGCCAGCAGCCTACGGAGCGGGACAGGGGTTTCACCCCTCCACTTT. This translates into CASSLRSGTGVSPLHF. The full variable domain, with the rest looked up from reference TRBV28 and TRBJ1-6, is DVKVTQSSRYLVKRTGEKVFLECVQDMDHENMFWYRQDPGLGLRLIYFSYDVKMKEKGDIPEGYSVSREKKERFSLILESASTNQTSMYLCASSLRSGTGVSPLHFGNGTRLTVT.

CDR3 in DNA: TGTGCCACCAGTGATTTGCGGGGTCCCCAAGAGACCCAGTACTTC. Translating gives CATSDLRGPQETQYF. The rearrangement links TRBV24-1 to TRBJ2-5, with a weak D call TRBD2 (5 bases). V was clipped by 0 bases and J by 1 base, with 8 bases between them. The CDR3 length is 15 residues. The V gene's germline CDR1 is KGHDR and CDR2 SFDVKD.